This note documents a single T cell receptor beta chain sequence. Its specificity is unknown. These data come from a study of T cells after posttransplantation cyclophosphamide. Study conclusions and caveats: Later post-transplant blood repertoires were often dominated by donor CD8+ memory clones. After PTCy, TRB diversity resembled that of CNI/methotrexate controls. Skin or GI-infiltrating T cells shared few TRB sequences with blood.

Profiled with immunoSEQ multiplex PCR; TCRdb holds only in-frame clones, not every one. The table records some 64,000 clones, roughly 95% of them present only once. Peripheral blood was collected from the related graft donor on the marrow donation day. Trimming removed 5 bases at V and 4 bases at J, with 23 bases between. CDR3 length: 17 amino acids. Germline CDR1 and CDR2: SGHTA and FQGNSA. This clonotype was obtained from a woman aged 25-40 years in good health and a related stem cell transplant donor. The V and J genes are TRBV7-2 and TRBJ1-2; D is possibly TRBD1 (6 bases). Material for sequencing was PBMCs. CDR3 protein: CASSHPRLGGIGYGYTF. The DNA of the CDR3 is TGTGCCAGCAGCCACCCCAGGCTAGGGGGAATTGGCTATGGCTACACCTTC.